Given below is one T cell receptor (beta chain) in context. By how much of the sample it makes up, this clone is large (0.1 to 1%). This clone's antigen is unknown. Per-nucleotide qualities are absent, and no much larger clonotype sits a single base away. CDR1 is given as MNHEY and CDR2 as SMNVEV, both from the germline V gene (reference sequence). At the junction V is shortened by 4 bases and J by 5 bases; bases outside the gene matches: 2. The CDR3, cysteine through phenylalanine, is 13 amino acids long. CDR3 DNA is the only sequence kept; it has 39 bases, read in frame from the first base. This record belongs to a study of OX40 agonist ivuxolimab in advanced cancers. About the study as a whole: Ivuxolimab was a fully human IgG2 agonistic monoclonal antibody targeting the costimulatory receptor OX40 (CD134). Intravenous ivuxolimab was administered to patients every 2 weeks at six dose levels: 0.01, 0.1, 0.3, 1.5, 3 and 10 mg/kg. Among the roughly 52 dose-escalation patients, some 20 had hepatocellular carcinoma, roughly 15 melanoma, 9 renal cell carcinoma and 9 head and neck cancer. In the dose-escalation cohort, 82.7% of patients were male, and the mean age was roughly 60 years, with a range of about 20 to 79. Prior anti-PD-1, anti-PD-L1 or anti-CTLA-4 therapy was permitted, and checkpoint inhibitors had been received by roughly 40% of dose-escalation patients. Partial responses were achieved by three dose-escalation patients, of whom one had hepatocellular carcinoma and two had cutaneous melanoma. The point of sequencing TCRbeta in the periphery was to test whether ivuxolimab changed TCR sequence diversity and drove clonal T-cell expansion. The paper reports the monotherapy dose-escalation portion (N of about 54 patients) of the phase I ivuxolimab trial. What the research found in general, with its limitations: Antigen specificity was not determined for the clonally expanded peripheral T cells. Clonal expansion of both CD4+ and CD8+ blood T cells was observed from baseline to week 6 at doses 0.1 to 3.0 mg/kg. Partial responders in the 0.1-3.0 mg/kg groups had among the lowest normalized peripheral clonal expansion, especially among CD8+ T cells. Low levels of normalized T-cell clonal expansion were also seen in some patients who did not respond. After ivuxolimab, more expanded clones were found on average in CD8+ T cells than in CD4+ T cells.

To sequence the TCRbeta CDR3 region, genomic DNA was isolated from the sorted cells. The immunoSEQ Assay was used to sequence the TCRbeta CDR3 regions. Drawn from immuneACCESS, this table holds only the in-frame rearrangements with V and J called that TCRdb kept. Clones are partly lost; checked studies trace under half to an unresolved V gene and leave the rest unexplained. The sample table contains 60,000 or so clones; only one count was recorded for roughly 84% of them. The ten largest clones capture 25% to 35% of the sample. The trial excluded patients who had a history of autoimmune disease or who were on systemic immunosuppression. In every dose cohort, peripheral blood was drawn for TCR sequencing at baseline, cycle 4 day 1, and cycle 7 day 1. Samples came from an open-label, multicenter, first-in-human phase I dose-escalation trial of ivuxolimab. Adults with locally advanced or metastatic head and neck squamous cell, hepatocellular, melanoma or renal cell carcinoma were enrolled in the trial. Before TCR sequencing, CD4+ T cells and CD8+ T cells were sorted from peripheral blood as separate populations.

This TCR derives from an adult with an advanced solid tumor such as melanoma, head and neck, liver or kidney cancer. This sample comprised CD4+ or CD8+ T cells sorted from blood, obtained in a trial of the OX40 agonist ivuxolimab. Recombination joined TRBV27 with TRBJ2-3; 8 of the junction bases match TRBD2. The CDR3 protein sequence reads: CASSSTSEDTQYF. In nucleotides, the sequence is TGTGCCAGCAGTTCGACTAGCGAAGATACGCAGTATTTT.